This entry concerns a single TCR beta chain. What it binds is not known. This entry is derived from a study of cytomegalovirus exposure and HLA in healthy donors. The PCR used 60 Vbeta and 13 Jbeta primers. Some clones are missing from TCRdb's copy, which holds only in-frame ones; the method was immunoSEQ multiplex PCR. This table has 100,000 to 150,000 clones, about 10% appearing once. V lost 10 bases and J lost 0; bases outside the gene matches: 3. The CDR3 covers 16 residues. Germline CDR1 is SNHLY and CDR2 is FYNNEI. Study-wide points: It was 160 or so TCR beta chains that were listed as cytomegalovirus-associated.

J is TRBJ2-4 and V is TRBV2; 16 bases align to TRBD2. Specimen: PBMCs. The clonotype comes from a woman between 40 and 50 years old in good health and CMV-seropositive. In DNA form, the CDR3 reads TGTGCCAAGGGACTAGCGGGGGGGCTAGCCAAAAACATTCAGTACTTC. Encoded protein: CAKGLAGGLAKNIQYF.